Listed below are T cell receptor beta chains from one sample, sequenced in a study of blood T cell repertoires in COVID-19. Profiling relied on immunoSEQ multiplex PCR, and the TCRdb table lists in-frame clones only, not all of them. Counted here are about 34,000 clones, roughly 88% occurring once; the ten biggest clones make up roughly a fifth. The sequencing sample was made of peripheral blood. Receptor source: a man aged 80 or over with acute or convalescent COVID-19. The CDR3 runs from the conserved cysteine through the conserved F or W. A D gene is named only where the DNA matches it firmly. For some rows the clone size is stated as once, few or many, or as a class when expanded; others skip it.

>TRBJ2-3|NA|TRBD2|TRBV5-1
CASSAGLAGGLGADTQYF
TGCGCCAGCAGCGCGGGACTAGCGGGGGGGCTTGGGGCAGATACGCAGTATTTT
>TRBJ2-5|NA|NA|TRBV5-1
CATSLRGTLQETQYF
TGCGCCACCTCACTGCGCGGGACCCTTCAAGAGACCCAGTACTTC
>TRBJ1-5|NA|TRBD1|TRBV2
CASSKQGAPQPQHF
TGTGCCAGCAGTAAACAGGGGGCTCCCCAGCCCCAGCATTTT
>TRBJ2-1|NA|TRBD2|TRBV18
CASSRTSGGSYNEQFF
TGTGCCAGCTCCAGGACTAGCGGGGGATCTTACAATGAGCAGTTCTTC
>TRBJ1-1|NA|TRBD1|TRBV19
CASSMGGQGSTEAFF
TGTGCCAGTAGTATGGGGGGACAGGGGAGCACTGAAGCTTTCTTT
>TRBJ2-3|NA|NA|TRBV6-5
CASSRSRTDTQYF
TGTGCCAGCAGTCGCTCTAGAACAGATACGCAGTATTTT
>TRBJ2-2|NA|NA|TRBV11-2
CASSLVPQAVRGELFF
TGTGCCAGCAGCTTAGTACCTCAGGCAGTTAGGGGGGAGCTGTTTTTT
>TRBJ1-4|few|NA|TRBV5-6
CASSLVVPTSEKLFF
TGTGCCAGCAGCTTGGTTGTCCCCACGAGCGAAAAACTGTTTTTT
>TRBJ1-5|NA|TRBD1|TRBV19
CASSDRARADNQPQHF
TGTGCCAGTAGCGACAGGGCCAGGGCGGACAATCAGCCCCAGCATTTT
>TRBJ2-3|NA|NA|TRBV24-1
CATSDPQGGTDTQYF
TGTGCCACCAGTGATCCCCAGGGTGGCACAGATACGCAGTATTTT
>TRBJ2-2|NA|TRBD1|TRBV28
CASSFPDRFTGELFF
TGTGCCAGCAGTTTCCCGGACAGGTTCACCGGGGAGCTGTTTTTT
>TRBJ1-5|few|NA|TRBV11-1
CASSEGGQRNQPQHF
TGTGCCAGCAGCGAAGGCGGACAGCGGAATCAGCCCCAGCATTTT
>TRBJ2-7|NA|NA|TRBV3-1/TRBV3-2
CASSQRHELYF
TGTGCCAGCAGCCAAAGACACGAACTTTACTTC
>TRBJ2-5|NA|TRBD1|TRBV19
CASSPVTGQETQYF
TGTGCCAGTAGCCCCGTGACAGGGCAAGAGACCCAGTACTTC
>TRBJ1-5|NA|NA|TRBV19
CASSNQGDRQPQHF
TGTGCCAGTAGTAACCAAGGGGATCGGCAGCCCCAGCATTTT
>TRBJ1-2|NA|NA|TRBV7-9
CASSLGGRAGDGYTF
TGTGCCAGCAGCTTAGGAGGGCGAGCGGGGGATGGCTACACCTTC
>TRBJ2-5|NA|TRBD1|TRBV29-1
CSVDRGRETQYF
TGCAGCGTTGATAGGGGGCGAGAGACCCAGTACTTC
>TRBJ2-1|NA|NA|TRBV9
CASSGVGGSYNEQFF
TGTGCCAGCAGCGGAGTGGGGGGCTCCTACAATGAGCAGTTCTTC
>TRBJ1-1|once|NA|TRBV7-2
CASSLSSGVNTEAFF
TGTGCCAGCAGCTTATCGTCGGGGGTTAACACTGAAGCTTTCTTT
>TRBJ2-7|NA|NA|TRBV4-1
CASSRLGQSKFYEQYF
TGCGCCAGCAGCCGCCTGGGACAAAGTAAATTCTACGAGCAGTACTTC